This T cell receptor beta chain was observed in a study of prognosis after radiotherapy for stage I lung cancer. Turning to the study itself: Concurrent therapy was given to no patient receiving stereotactic body radiotherapy. Study-level results: Tumor specificity was not determined for the expanded TCR clones.

The CDR3 runs 16 residues. The V segment lost 5 bases and the J segment 3 bases; nucleotides outside the gene matches: 10. CDR1 is DFQATT and CDR2 is SNEGSKA in the germline V gene (reference sequence). This clonotype ranks as medium-sized (0.01 to 0.1%). The antigen remains undetermined. Amplification of the TCR beta CDR3 (from genomic DNA) was done by two-round multiplex PCR. Each TRBV and TRBJ gene had its own primer in the first PCR round. Each CDR3 protein gets one entry after TCRdb re-called the multiplex PCR reads with MiXCR. This sample yields more than 13,000 distinct CDR3 sequences, of which roughly 27% are seen a single time; around 15% belongs to the top ten.

The chain couples TRBV20-1 to TRBJ2-3; 11 bases align to TRBD2. The source was PBMCs, collected before or after stereotactic body radiation therapy (not recorded which). The clonotype comes from a donor of 50 years or more with non-small cell lung cancer. CDR3 DNA: TGCAGTGCTTACCCTCGACTAGCGGGAAAAACAGATACGCAGTATTTT. This codes for CSAYPRLAGKTDTQYF.